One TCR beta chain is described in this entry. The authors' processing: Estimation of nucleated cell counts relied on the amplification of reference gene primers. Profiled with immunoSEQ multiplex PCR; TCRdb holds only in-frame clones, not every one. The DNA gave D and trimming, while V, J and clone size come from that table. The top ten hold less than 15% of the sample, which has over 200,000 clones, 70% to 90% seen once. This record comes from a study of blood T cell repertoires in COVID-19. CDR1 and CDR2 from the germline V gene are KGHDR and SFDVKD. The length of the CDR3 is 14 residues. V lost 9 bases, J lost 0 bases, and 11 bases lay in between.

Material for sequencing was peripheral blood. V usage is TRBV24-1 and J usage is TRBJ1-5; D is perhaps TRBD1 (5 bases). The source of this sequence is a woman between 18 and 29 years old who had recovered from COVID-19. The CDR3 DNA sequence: TGTGCCACCCGCGGACAATATAGCAATCAGCCCCAGCATTTT. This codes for CATRGQYSNQPQHF.